These T cell receptor beta chains were read from a single sample in a study of T cells in Graves' hyperthyroidism and ophthalmopathy. TCRdb itself ran the multiplex PCR reads through MiXCR, one entry per CDR3 protein. Among approximately 640,000 distinct CDR3 sequences listed, 45% were seen once. Sequenced sample: peripheral blood or thyroid tissue (not recorded which). These receptor sequences come from an adult man with Graves' disease, either hyperthyroidism or ophthalmopathy (not recorded which). The CDR3 runs from the conserved cysteine through the conserved F or W. Each record gives: D gene, V gene, clone size, J gene, CDR3 protein, CDR3 DNA. D genes are given only for firm matches. Clone size is not always given. Where it is, it says once, few, many or a class for expanded clones.

>.|TRBV2|.|TRBJ2-7
CASSSGRGAYEQYF
TGTGCCAGCAGTTCTGGGCGGGGAGCCTACGAGCAGTACTTC
>TRBD1|TRBV5-4|once|TRBJ2-3
CASSLTGGRPDTQYF
TGTGCCAGCAGCCTGACAGGGGGCCGCCCAGATACGCAGTATTTT
>TRBD1|TRBV25-1|.|TRBJ2-7
CASSEQQGSYEQYF
TGTGCCAGCAGTGAGCAACAGGGGAGCTACGAGCAGTACTTC
>.|TRBV13|few|TRBJ1-1
CASSLGARVNTEAFF
TGTGCCAGCAGCTTAGGGGCGAGGGTGAACACTGAAGCTTTCTTT
>.|TRBV6-6|.|TRBJ2-5
CASSYEGEGGETQYF
TGTGCCAGCAGTTACGAGGGGGAGGGCGGAGAGACCCAGTACTTC
>TRBD2|TRBV5-1|.|TRBJ2-1
CASTVSGSSYNEQFF
TGCGCCAGCACCGTAAGCGGGAGTTCCTACAATGAGCAGTTCTTC
>.|TRBV7-8|many|TRBJ1-1
CASSLGAHRTNTEAFF
TGTGCCAGCAGCTTAGGAGCCCACAGGACGAACACTGAAGCTTTCTTT
>.|TRBV9|many|TRBJ1-4
CASSVTGTFNEKLFF
TGTGCCAGCAGCGTAACCGGGACTTTTAATGAAAAACTGTTTTTT
>TRBD1|TRBV7-2|.|TRBJ1-6
CASSLTSGGDSPLHF
TGTGCCAGCAGCTTAACATCAGGGGGGGATTCACCCCTCCACTTT
>.|TRBV29-1|many|TRBJ2-7
CSVEERSSYEQYF
TGCAGCGTTGAGGAAAGGAGCTCCTACGAGCAGTACTTC
>.|TRBV29-1|many|TRBJ2-7
CSVRGGDNGFEQYF
TGCAGCGTTAGGGGTGGGGACAATGGCTTTGAGCAGTACTTC
>.|TRBV2|.|TRBJ2-7
CASSETQMSSYEQYF
TGTGCCAGCAGTGAGACCCAAATGAGCTCCTACGAGCAGTACTTC
>.|TRBV7-6|many|TRBJ2-5
CASSPTGPMSETQYF
TGTGCCAGCAGCCCCACGGGGCCGATGTCCGAGACCCAGTACTTC
>.|TRBV15|many|TRBJ1-4
CATSTRTATNEKLFF
TGTGCCACCAGCACCCGGACCGCAACTAATGAAAAACTGTTTTTT
>.|TRBV6-5|.|TRBJ2-7
CAISYGEYYEQYF
TGTGCCATCAGTTACGGGGAGTACTACGAGCAGTACTTC
>.|TRBV20-1|.|TRBJ1-5
CSASGGTYDNQPQHF
TGCAGTGCTAGTGGCGGGACCTACGACAATCAGCCCCAGCATTTT
>TRBD2|TRBV7-9|many|TRBJ2-5
CASNPGLAGQETQYF
TGTGCCAGCAACCCTGGACTAGCGGGCCAAGAGACCCAGTACTTC
>TRBD1|TRBV19|.|TRBJ1-1
CASTLLDRGYTEAFF
TGTGCCAGTACCCTATTGGACAGGGGATACACTGAAGCTTTCTTT
>.|TRBV7-6|few|TRBJ1-1
CASSSRFTAGANTEAFF
TGTGCCAGCAGCTCGAGGTTTACGGCAGGGGCGAACACTGAAGCTTTCTTT
>.|TRBV20-1|few|TRBJ1-1
CSAINAANTEAFF
TGCAGTGCCATCAACGCAGCGAACACTGAAGCTTTCTTT
>TRBD1|TRBV10-2|.|TRBJ1-5
CATSDRAQPQHF
TGCGCCACCTCGGACAGGGCCCAGCCCCAGCATTTT
>.|TRBV7-9|many|TRBJ1-2
CASSATGSANYGYTF
TGTGCCAGCAGCGCTACAGGCTCAGCTAACTATGGCTACACCTTC
>.|TRBV9|.|TRBJ1-1
CASSVGVEMRTEAFF
TGTGCCAGCAGCGTAGGCGTCGAGATGAGGACTGAAGCTTTCTTT
>.|TRBV7-9|many|TRBJ1-1
CASSFEGTEAFF
TGTGCCAGCAGCTTCGAAGGCACTGAAGCTTTCTTT
>.|TRBV7-9|many|TRBJ1-1
CASSLDEGTREAFF
TGTGCCAGCAGCTTAGACGAGGGAACCAGGGAAGCTTTCTTT
>TRBD1|TRBV5-4|.|TRBJ1-2
CASSAGDRGIDGYTF
TGTGCCAGCAGCGCCGGGGACAGGGGAATAGATGGCTACACCTTC
>.|TRBV19|.|TRBJ1-2
CASSIDGRVSYGYTF
TGTGCCAGTAGTATAGATGGCAGGGTGAGCTATGGCTACACCTTC
>.|TRBV15|.|TRBJ1-4
CATSSLRHLNEKLFF
TGTGCCACCAGCAGCCTCAGGCATCTTAATGAAAAACTGTTTTTT
>.|TRBV20-1|.|TRBJ2-7
CSATTPGAYEQYF
TGCAGTGCCACAACCCCAGGTGCCTACGAGCAGTACTTC
>TRBD2|TRBV10-3|.|TRBJ2-7
CAISRDRTGLAATYEQYF
TGTGCCATCAGTCGGGACAGGACGGGACTAGCGGCGACCTACGAGCAGTACTTC
>.|TRBV9|few|TRBJ1-4
CASSLGIQGNEKLFF
TGTGCCAGCAGCCTAGGAATTCAGGGTAATGAAAAACTGTTTTTT
>TRBD1|TRBV7-3|.|TRBJ2-7
CASSPGQRYF
TGTGCCAGCAGCCCGGGACAGCGGTACTTC
>.|TRBV7-2|.|TRBJ1-4
CASSPRRTNEKLFF
TGTGCCAGCAGCCCCAGGAGGACTAATGAAAAACTGTTTTTT
>.|TRBV24-1|.|TRBJ1-4
CATSDAYNQGPGEKLFF
TGTGCCACCAGTGACGCCTACAACCAGGGGCCAGGGGAAAAACTGTTTTTT
>TRBD1|TRBV25-1|.|TRBJ1-4
CASTGQPPTNEKLFF
TGTGCCAGCACGGGACAGCCACCGACTAATGAAAAACTGTTTTTT